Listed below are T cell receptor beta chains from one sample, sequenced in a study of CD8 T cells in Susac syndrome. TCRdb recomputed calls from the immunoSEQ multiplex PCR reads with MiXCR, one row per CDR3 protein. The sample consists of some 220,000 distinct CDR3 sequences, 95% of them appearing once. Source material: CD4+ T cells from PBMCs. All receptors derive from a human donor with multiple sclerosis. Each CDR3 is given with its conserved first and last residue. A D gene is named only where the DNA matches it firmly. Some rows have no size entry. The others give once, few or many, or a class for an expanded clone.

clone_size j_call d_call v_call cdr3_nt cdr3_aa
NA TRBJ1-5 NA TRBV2 TGTGCCAGCAGCAGGGAGGACAATCAGCCCCAGCATTTT CASSREDNQPQHF
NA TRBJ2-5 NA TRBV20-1 TGCAGTGCTGCCCTGGGAGTGGAGACCCAGTACTTC CSAALGVETQYF
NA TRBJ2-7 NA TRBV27 TGTGCCAGCAGTTTAGGGTCAGGGGTTGGTTACGAGCAGTACTTC CASSLGSGVGYEQYF
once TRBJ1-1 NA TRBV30 TGTGCCTGGAGTGTACGACAGCCATACCCCACTGAAGCTTTCTTT CAWSVRQPYPTEAFF
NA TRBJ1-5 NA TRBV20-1 TGCAGTGCTAGAGAGGCGGCTAGCAATCAGCCCCAGCATTTT CSAREAASNQPQHF
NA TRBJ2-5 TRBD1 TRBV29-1 TGCAGCGTTGGGAAGACAGGGGGCGCGGAGACCCAGTACTTC CSVGKTGGAETQYF
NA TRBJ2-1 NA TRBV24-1 TGTGCCACCAGTGATTCAACGTCGCGGAATGAGCAGTTCTTC CATSDSTSRNEQFF
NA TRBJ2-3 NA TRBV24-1 TGTGCCACCAGTGATACGGGCTTCGATACGCAGTATTTT CATSDTGFDTQYF
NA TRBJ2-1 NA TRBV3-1 TGTGCCAGCAGCCAAGGGCCGAACTCATACAATGAGCAGTTCTTC CASSQGPNSYNEQFF
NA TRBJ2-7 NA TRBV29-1 TGCAGCGTAGAGTGGGACTCCTACGAGCAGTACTTC CSVEWDSYEQYF
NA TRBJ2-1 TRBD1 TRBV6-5 TGTGCCAGCAGTTACTCTCCAGGGGGCGCGTACAATGAGCAGTTCTTC CASSYSPGGAYNEQFF
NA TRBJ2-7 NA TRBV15 TGTGCCACCAGCAGAGATCAGGGGAACCACTACGAGCAGTACTTC CATSRDQGNHYEQYF
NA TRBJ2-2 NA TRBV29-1 TGCAGCGTTGGCGGAATCGCGAACACCGGGGAGCTGTTTTTT CSVGGIANTGELFF
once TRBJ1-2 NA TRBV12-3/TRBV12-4 TGTGCCAGCAGTTTAATCCGTGGCTATGGCTACACCTTC CASSLIRGYGYTF
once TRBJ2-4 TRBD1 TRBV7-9 TGTGCCAGCAGCGGTGGACAGGGGGCATGGGCCAAAAACATTCAGTACTTC CASSGGQGAWAKNIQYF
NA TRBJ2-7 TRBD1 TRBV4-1 TGCGCCAGCAGCCAATCCGGGACAGGGGATGGGGAGCAGTACTTC CASSQSGTGDGEQYF
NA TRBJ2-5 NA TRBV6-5 TGTGCCAGCAGCGCCGGGACGGCAAAGGGAGAGACCCAGTACTTC CASSAGTAKGETQYF
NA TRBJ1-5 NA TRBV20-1 TGCAGTGCTATTGTGGGGAATCAGCCCCAGCATTTT CSAIVGNQPQHF
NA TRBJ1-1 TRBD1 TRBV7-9 TGTGCCAGCAGCCCAGGGGGGCAGGAGAACACTGAAGCTTTCTTT CASSPGGQENTEAFF
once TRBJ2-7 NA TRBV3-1 TGTGCCAGCGAATCTTCCGCCGAGCAGTACTTC CASESSAEQYF
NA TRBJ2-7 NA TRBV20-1 TGCAGTGCTAGGGACCGGAGAGGGCCCATCGAGCAGTACTTC CSARDRRGPIEQYF
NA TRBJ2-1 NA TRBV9 TGTGCCAGCAGCGTAGGTTGGGCCGTTAGGGGCAATGAGCAGTTCTTC CASSVGWAVRGNEQFF
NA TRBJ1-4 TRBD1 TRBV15 TGTGCCACCAGCAGAGATCTTGCGGGGACAGGGCGAAAACTGTTTTTT CATSRDLAGTGRKLFF
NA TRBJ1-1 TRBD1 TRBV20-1 TGCAGTGCCGATCGACAGGGATTTGAAGCTTTCTTT CSADRQGFEAFF
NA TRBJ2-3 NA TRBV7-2 TGTGCCAGCAGCCTCGACAGCGCCTTCAGCACAGATACGCAGTATTTT CASSLDSAFSTDTQYF
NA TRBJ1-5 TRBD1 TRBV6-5 TGTGCCAGCAGGGGGACAGACAATCAGCCCCAGCATTTT CASRGTDNQPQHF